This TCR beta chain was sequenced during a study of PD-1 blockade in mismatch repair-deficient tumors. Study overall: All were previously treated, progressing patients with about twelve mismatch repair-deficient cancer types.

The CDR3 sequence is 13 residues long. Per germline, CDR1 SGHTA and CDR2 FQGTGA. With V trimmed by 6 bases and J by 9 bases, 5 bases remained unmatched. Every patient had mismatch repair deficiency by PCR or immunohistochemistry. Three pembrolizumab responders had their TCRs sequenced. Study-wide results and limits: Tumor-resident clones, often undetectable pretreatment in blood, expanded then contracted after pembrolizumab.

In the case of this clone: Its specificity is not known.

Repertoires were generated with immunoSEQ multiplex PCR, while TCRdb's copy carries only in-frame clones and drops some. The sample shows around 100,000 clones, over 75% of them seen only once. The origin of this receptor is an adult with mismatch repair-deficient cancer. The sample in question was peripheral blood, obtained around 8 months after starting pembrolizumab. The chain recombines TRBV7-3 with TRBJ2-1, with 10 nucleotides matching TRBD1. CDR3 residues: CASRLTGGGEQFF. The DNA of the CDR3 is TGTGCCAGCAGACTGACAGGGGGCGGTGAGCAGTTCTTC.